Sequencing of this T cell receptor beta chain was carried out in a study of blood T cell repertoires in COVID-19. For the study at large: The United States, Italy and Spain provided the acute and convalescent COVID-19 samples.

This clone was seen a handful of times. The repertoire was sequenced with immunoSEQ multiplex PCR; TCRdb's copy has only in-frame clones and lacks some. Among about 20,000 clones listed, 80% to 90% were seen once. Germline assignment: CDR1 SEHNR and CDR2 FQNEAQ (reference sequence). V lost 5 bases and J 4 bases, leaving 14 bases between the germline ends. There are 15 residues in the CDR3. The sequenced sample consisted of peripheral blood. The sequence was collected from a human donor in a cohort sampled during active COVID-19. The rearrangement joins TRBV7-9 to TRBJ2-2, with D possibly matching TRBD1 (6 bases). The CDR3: CASSAPDRATGELFF. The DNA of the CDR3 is TGTGCCAGCAGCGCCCCGGACAGAGCCACCGGGGAGCTGTTTTTT. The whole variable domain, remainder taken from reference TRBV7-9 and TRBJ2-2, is DTGVSQNPRHKITKRGQNVTFRCDPISEHNRLYWYRQTLGQGPEFLTYFQNEAQLEKSRLLSDRFSAERPKGSFSTLEIQRTEQGDSAMYLCASSAPDRATGELFFGEGSRLTVL.